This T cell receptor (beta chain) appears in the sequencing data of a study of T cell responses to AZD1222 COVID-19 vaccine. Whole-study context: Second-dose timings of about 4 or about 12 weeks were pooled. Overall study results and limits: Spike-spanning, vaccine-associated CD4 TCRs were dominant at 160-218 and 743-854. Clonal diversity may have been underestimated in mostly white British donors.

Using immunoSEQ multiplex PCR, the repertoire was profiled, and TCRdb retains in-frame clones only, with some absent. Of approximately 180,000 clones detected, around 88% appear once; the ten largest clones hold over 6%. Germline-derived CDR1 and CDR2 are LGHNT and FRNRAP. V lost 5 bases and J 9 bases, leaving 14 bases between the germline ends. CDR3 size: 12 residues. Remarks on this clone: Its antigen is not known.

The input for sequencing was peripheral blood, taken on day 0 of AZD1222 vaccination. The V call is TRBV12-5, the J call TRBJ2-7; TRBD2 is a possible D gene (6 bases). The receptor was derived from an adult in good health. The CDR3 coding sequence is TGTGCTAGTGGTACCGCGGGATCCGGGCAGTACTTC. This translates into CASGTAGSGQYF.